The 31 T cell receptor beta chains below all came from one sample that was sequenced in a study of radiotherapy plus CTLA-4 blockade in lung cancer. The table came from immunoSEQ multiplex PCR; TCRdb's copy has only in-frame clones and leaves some out. Seen here are fewer than 50,000 clones, around 63% observed once, and the top ten hold around 18%. Here the sequenced sample was peripheral blood, taken from a patient treated with radiotherapy plus ipilimumab. The receptors derive from a human donor with non-small cell lung cancer who had a partial response to radiotherapy plus ipilimumab.

This chain uses TRBV6-1 with TRBJ2-7; 12 nucleotides line up with TRBD1. CDR1 MNHNS and CDR2 SASEGT come from the germline V gene. J was trimmed by 6 bases and V by 11 bases; bases with no gene match: 5. The CDR3 sequence is 12 residues long. The CDR3 bases are TGTGCCGGGGACAGGGGGCTTGGCGAGCAGTACTTC. This translates into CAGDRGLGEQYF.

This clone was seen a few times. This chain uses TRBV6-5 with TRBJ2-7; 13 bases match TRBD2. The trim removed 5 bases at V and 12 bases at J, leaving 10 bases unmatched. There are 14 residues in the CDR3. Germline CDR1 and CDR2: MNHEY and SVGAGI. CDR3 coding DNA: TGTGCCAGCAGTGCCGGGACTAGCGGGGTTCGTCGGTACTTC. Residues: CASSAGTSGVRRYF.

In this sample, this clone is medium-sized. The rearrangement links TRBV6-6 to TRBJ1-6, with D unclear. This CDR3 comprises 13 residues. V gave up 4 bases and J gave up 8 bases, with 9 bases separating them. In germline, CDR1 is MNHNY, CDR2 SVGAGI (reference sequence). The CDR3 region is CASSSPEDSPLHF. Here the CDR3 DNA reads TGTGCCAGCAGTTCACCAGAGGATTCACCCCTCCACTTT.

V is TRBV6-1 and J is TRBJ2-7; 7 nucleotides line up with TRBD1. V was clipped by 7 bases and J by 0 bases; unmatched bases: 9. CDR1 MNHNS and CDR2 SASEGT come from the germline V gene. The CDR3 length is 15 residues. In nucleotides, the CDR3 is TGTGCCAGCAAGATGGGACAGAGCCCCTCCTACGAGCAGTACTTC. Its translation is CASKMGQSPSYEQYF.

The V call is TRBV30, the J call TRBJ2-7, with 8 bases identical to TRBD1. The germline V gene has CDR1 GTSNPN and CDR2 SVGIG (reference sequence). This CDR3 is 16 amino acids long. The trim removed 2 bases at V and 5 bases at J, leaving 14 bases unmatched. CDR3: CAWSQRRTGFTHEQYF. The CDR3 bases are TGTGCCTGGAGTCAAAGAAGGACAGGGTTTACACACGAGCAGTACTTC.

This clone was found once. CDR3 in amino acids: CASSTPGQATRQYF. As DNA, the CDR3 is TGTGCCAGCAGCACGCCAGGACAAGCTACGAGGCAGTACTTC. V is TRBV6-5 and J is TRBJ2-7, with D possibly being TRBD1 (5 bases). The germline V gene encodes CDR1 MNHEY and CDR2 SVGAGI. Trimming removed 6 bases from V and 9 bases from J, with 21 bases in between. This CDR3 has 14 residues.

The chain recombines TRBV5-6 with TRBJ2-7; 11 bases agree with TRBD1. CDR1 and CDR2 from the germline V gene are SGHDT and YYEEEE. The CDR3 is made up of 17 amino acids. Trimming at V came to 3 bases and at J to 2 bases, leaving 10 bases not matched to a gene. CDR3 in DNA: TGTGCCAGCAGCTCCAGGACAGGGGGCTATCTAGCCTACGAGCAGTACTTC. Residues: CASSSRTGGYLAYEQYF.

Many counts were recorded for this clone. The gene calls are TRBV12-5 and TRBJ1-2; 7 positions agree with TRBD1. After removal of 6 bases from V and 5 bases from J, the junction contained 9 bases not matched to a gene. The CDR3 is 14 residues long. Per germline, CDR1 LGHNT and CDR2 FRNRAP. In DNA form, the CDR3 reads TGTGCTAGTGGGACCAGGGACAGAACGTATGGCTACACCTTC. Its translation: CASGTRDRTYGYTF.

The sample holds a few counts of this clone. This chain connects TRBV5-8 to TRBJ1-3; 9 nucleotides agree with TRBD1. The CDR3 loop spans 17 amino acids. The V gene end was trimmed by 4 bases and the J gene end by 0 bases; junction bases not matched to a gene: 8. CDR1 and CDR2 (germline): SGHTS, YDEGEE. CDR3 loop: CASSALGTGYSGNTIYF. For the CDR3, the DNA is TGTGCCAGCAGCGCCCTAGGGACAGGGTACTCTGGAAACACCATATATTTT.

The chain couples TRBV11-2 to TRBJ2-7, with D possibly being TRBD2 (5 bases). The germline V gene has CDR1 SGHAT and CDR2 FQNNGV. V was trimmed by 5 bases and J by 3 bases, leaving 17 bases between them. The CDR3 extends over 15 amino acids. CDR3 DNA sequence: TGTGCCAGCAGCGTGCAGTCGCGGGCCCTCTACGAGCAGTACTTC. Its protein product is CASSVQSRALYEQYF.

The chain carries TRBV5-4 and TRBJ2-3; 7 bases line up with TRBD2. The V gene's germline CDR1 is SGHNT and CDR2 YYREEE (reference sequence). The CDR3 totals 15 residues. Unmatched junction bases numbered 13, after V lost 10 bases and J lost 2 bases. CDR3 residues: CAARSGTTVTDTQYF. The CDR3 coding sequence is TGTGCCGCTAGATCCGGGACTACTGTCACAGATACGCAGTATTTT. Drawing the rest from reference TRBV5-4 and TRBJ2-3, the complete variable domain is ETGVTQSPTHLIKTRGQQVTLRCSSQSGHNTVSWYQQALGQGPQFIFQYYREEENGRGNFPPRFSGLQFPNYSSELNVNALELDDSALYLCAARSGTTVTDTQYFGPGTRLTVL.

There are many counts of this clone. Additional DNA sequences in this sample encode the identical CDR3. The gene calls are TRBV27 and TRBJ2-7; 8 bases line up with TRBD1. V was clipped by 5 bases and J by 3 bases; unmatched bases: 6. CDR1 is MNHEY and CDR2 is SMNVEV in the germline V gene (reference sequence). This CDR3 is built from 14 residues. CDR3: CASSLQGANYEQYF. CDR3 bases: TGTGCCAGCAGTCTCCAGGGGGCGAACTACGAGCAGTACTTC.

The chain links TRBV27 to TRBJ2-2; 7 bases agree with TRBD2. Germline CDR1 MNHEY, CDR2 SMNVEV (reference sequence). The V segment lost 7 bases and the J segment 9 bases; nucleotides outside the gene matches: 17. The CDR3 has 16 residues. This CDR3 is CASMGGVGASGRELFF. In DNA form, the CDR3 reads TGTGCCAGCATGGGGGGTGTTGGAGCTAGCGGCCGGGAGCTGTTTTTT.

The chain employs TRBV7-9 and TRBJ1-2, with 12 bases matching TRBD1. The CDR3 sequence is 18 residues long. The junction had 15 bases not matched to a gene; V was cut back by 6 bases and J by 4 bases. CDR1 and CDR2 from the germline V gene are SEHNR and FQNEAQ (reference sequence). The CDR3 spells CASSPPWDRGQRGYGYTF. CDR3 nucleotide sequence: TGTGCCAGCAGTCCGCCGTGGGACAGGGGGCAACGCGGCTATGGCTACACCTTC.

CDR3 sequence reads: CASSLRLAGGQETQYF. The CDR3, as DNA: TGCGCCAGCAGCTTGAGACTAGCGGGAGGACAAGAGACCCAGTACTTC. The chain couples TRBV5-1 to TRBJ2-5, with 13 nucleotides matching TRBD2. V trimming: 1 base; J trimming: 2 bases; junction bases outside the gene matches: 2. The germline CDR1 and CDR2 sequences are SGHRS and YFSETQ. The CDR3 is made up of 16 amino acids.

The chain links TRBV12-5 to TRBJ2-2; D is undetermined. CDR1 LGHNT and CDR2 FRNRAP come from the germline V gene. V was trimmed by 6 bases and J by 3 bases, leaving 5 bases between them. This CDR3 contains 12 residues. The CDR3 region has the DNA TGTGCTAGTGGAAGAGACACCGGGGAGCTGTTTTTT. Translating gives CASGRDTGELFF. Full variable domain (rest looked up from reference TRBV12-5 and TRBJ2-2): DARVTQTPRHKVTEMGQEVTMRCQPILGHNTVFWYRQTMMQGLELLAYFRNRAPLDDSGMPKDRFSAEMPDATLATLKIQPSEPRDSAVYFCASGRDTGELFFGEGSRLTVL.

The chain uses TRBV6-1 and TRBJ1-1; 8 bases fit TRBD1. The ends lost 6 bases at V and 11 bases at J; junction bases unmatched: 11. The germline gives CDR1 MNHNS, CDR2 SASEGT. The CDR3 is 13 residues long. The CDR3 nucleotides are TGTGCCAGCAGCCTACACAGGACAGGGTATGCTTTCTTT. Protein: CASSLHRTGYAFF.

The chain joins TRBV30 to TRBJ1-5; possible D gene TRBD1, 5 bases. In germline, CDR1 is GTSNPN, CDR2 SVGIG (reference sequence). The CDR3 extends over 13 amino acids. Trimming cost V 4 bases and J 2 bases, with 9 bases left between them. CDR3 in amino acids: CAWTGQGNQPQHF. For the CDR3, the DNA is TGTGCCTGGACAGGGCAGGGCAATCAGCCCCAGCATTTT. The full variable domain, with the rest looked up from reference TRBV30 and TRBJ1-5, is SQTIHQWPATLVQPVGSPLSLECTVEGTSNPNLYWYRQAAGRGLQLLFYSVGIGQISSEVPQNLSASRPQDRQFILSSKKLLLSDSGFYLCAWTGQGNQPQHFGDGTRLSIL.

The chain couples TRBV5-1 to TRBJ1-2; D unresolved. Between the trimmed V and J ends, which lost 4 bases and 8 bases, there was a span of 21 bases. This CDR3 spans 15 amino acids. From germline, CDR1 is SGHRS and CDR2 YFSETQ. The chain's CDR3 is CASSLTPGAGYGYTF. The CDR3 DNA reads as TGCGCCAGCAGCCTGACCCCCGGAGCGGGTTACGGCTACACCTTC. The full variable domain, completed using reference TRBV5-1 and TRBJ1-2, is KAGVTQTPRYLIKTRGQQVTLSCSPISGHRSVSWYQQTPGQGLQFLFEYFSETQRNKGNFPGRFSGRQFSNSRSEMNVSTLELGDSALYLCASSLTPGAGYGYTFGSGTRLTVV.

This clone was found a few times. Since a far larger clone is one base different, this is likely a read error. At the DNA level, this CDR3 is encoded by other sequences in the same sample as well. The J gene is TRBJ1-1, the V gene TRBV19; D gene unclear. Per germline, CDR1 LNHDA and CDR2 SQIVND (reference sequence). This CDR3 is 11 amino acids long. CDR3 region: CASSPGLEAFF. In nucleotides, the CDR3 is TGTGCCAGTAGTCCCGGACTCGAAGCGTTCTTT.

Only one count was recorded for this clone. The chain joins TRBV19 to TRBJ1-5; tentative D call: TRBD1 (6 bases). Germline CDR1 LNHDA, CDR2 SQIVND (reference sequence). Trimming removed 5 bases from V and 2 bases from J, with 16 bases in between. The CDR3 loop spans 16 amino acids. CDR3 bases: TGTGCCAGTAGTCTACTGACAGGCCCGGGCAATCAGCCCCAGCATTTT. It encodes CASSLLTGPGNQPQHF.

In its sample, this clone was seen once. A read error may produce the germline difference seen at one junction end. V and J are TRBV7-7 and TRBJ2-7; unclear D gene. Looked up from germline, CDR1 is SSHAT and CDR2 is FNYEAQ (reference sequence). CDR3 length: 13 residues. The CDR3 DNA is TGTGCTAGCAGCTTAGACGCAGGCTACGAGCAGTACTTC. Its protein is CASSLDAGYEQYF.

The table lists this clone with a count of one. The germline gene is not matched at one end of the junction; a read error may be the cause. Other DNA sequences in this specimen translate into the identical CDR3. This chain uses TRBV30 with TRBJ1-5; no clear D. Per the germline V gene, CDR1 is GTSNPN and CDR2 is SVGIG (reference sequence). The CDR3 covers 13 residues. This CDR3 reads CAWSPNSNQPQHF. CDR3 sequence (DNA): TGCGCCTGGAGCCCTAATAGCAATCAGCCCCAGCATTTT.

The sample holds one count of this clone. The rearrangement joins TRBV2 to TRBJ2-5; D may be TRBD1 (6 bases). The J call may be mistaken, given a closer DNA end match to TRBJ2-7. Germline-derived CDR1 and CDR2 are SNHLY and FYNNEI. The length of the CDR3 is 14 residues. CDR3 DNA: TGTGCCACCGGACGAATACAGGGTATCGACGAGCAGTACTTC. Encoded protein: CATGRIQGIDEQYF.

The CDR3 sequence is CAWRRGPNSYEQYF. The CDR3 nucleotides are TGTGCCTGGAGGAGGGGGCCCAATTCCTACGAGCAGTACTTC. The chain uses TRBV30 and TRBJ2-7; TRBD1 matches 7 bases. The V gene end was trimmed by 3 bases and the J gene end by 1 base; junction bases not matched to a gene: 6. The V gene's germline CDR1 is GTSNPN and CDR2 SVGIG (reference sequence). This CDR3 region has 14 residues.

V is TRBV5-4 and J is TRBJ2-1, with 11 positions matching TRBD1. The CDR3 runs 16 residues. J was trimmed by 1 base and V by 4 bases; bases with no gene match: 4. The germline V gene has CDR1 SGHNT and CDR2 YYREEE (reference sequence). CDR3 residues: CASSAGQGGSYNEQFF. The CDR3 nucleotides read TGTGCCAGCAGCGCGGGACAGGGGGGATCCTACAATGAGCAGTTCTTC.

This clone was detected only a few times. This chain joins TRBV2 and TRBJ1-4; 8 nucleotides align to TRBD1. Looked up from germline, CDR1 is SNHLY and CDR2 is FYNNEI. CDR3 length: 13 residues. The trim removed 9 bases at V and 5 bases at J, leaving 5 bases unmatched. CDR3 loop: CASYRDRNEKLFF. In DNA, the CDR3 is TGTGCCAGTTACCGGGACAGGAATGAAAAACTGTTTTTT.

The J gene is TRBJ2-1, the V gene TRBV30; a possible D gene is TRBD2 (7 bases). CDR3 length: 13 amino acids. CDR1 is GTSNPN and CDR2 is SVGIG in the germline V gene (reference sequence). The ends were cut back, 7 bases at V and 8 bases at J, with 18 bases in the middle. Here the CDR3 DNA reads TGTGCCTCCCAAGGGAGGGGGGGGGATGAGCAGTTCTTC. Its protein product is CASQGRGGDEQFF. The whole variable domain, filled in from reference TRBV30 and TRBJ2-1, reads SQTIHQWPATLVQPVGSPLSLECTVEGTSNPNLYWYRQAAGRGLQLLFYSVGIGQISSEVPQNLSASRPQDRQFILSSKKLLLSDSGFYLCASQGRGGDEQFFGPGTRLTVL.

This chain uses TRBV30 with TRBJ1-6; TRBD1 matches at 9 bases. Germline V gene data show CDR1 as GTSNPN and CDR2 as SVGIG (reference sequence). Trimming cost V 2 bases and J 8 bases; bases outside gene matches: 7. The CDR3 covers 15 residues. The CDR3 DNA reads TGTGCCTGGAGTACAAAGGGACAGGGCCATTCACCCCTCCACTTT. Amino acid sequence: CAWSTKGQGHSPLHF.

In its sample, this clone is medium-sized. This chain joins TRBV10-3 and TRBJ1-1; 8 bases fit TRBD1. Germline trimming cut 2 bases from V and 1 base from J; bases unmatched to any gene: 6. This CDR3 has 16 amino acids. Germline V lookup: CDR1 ENHRY, CDR2 SYGVKD. The CDR3 DNA is TGTGCCATCAGTGAGCCGGGGACAGGCCAGAACACTGAAGCTTTCTTT. It is translated as CAISEPGTGQNTEAFF.

This clone has only a few counts. The rearrangement joins TRBV6-5 to TRBJ1-2, with D maybe TRBD1 (5 bases). CDR3 length: 15 amino acids. CDR1 is MNHEY, CDR2 SVGAGI, per germline. V was clipped by 0 bases and J by 8 bases, with 16 bases between them. CDR3 sequence: CASSYSLMTDGGYTF. CDR3 nucleotides: TGTGCCAGCAGTTACTCCCTCATGACAGATGGAGGCTACACCTTC.